This T cell receptor beta chain was identified during a study of shared T cell receptors in the human thymus. Sequencing used immunoSEQ multiplex PCR; TCRdb keeps in-frame clones, though not all of them. The table shows hundreds of thousands of clones, with more than 75% occurring only once. These data were also reused for a study on human thymus T cells. That paper states: Thymic resections from corrective heart surgery supplied the tissue.

The receptor comes from a boy under two years old with a congenital heart defect. Material: thymocytes.

The CDR3 DNA reads as TGCGCCAGCAGCCAAGATATCAACACTGAAGCTTTCTTT. Its translation: CASSQDINTEAFF. The V gene is TRBV4-3, the J gene TRBJ1-1; no clear D gene. The CDR3 length is 13 residues. The V end was cut by 0 bases, the J end by 2 bases, with 4 bases between. The germline gives CDR1 LGHNA, CDR2 YSLEER.